Sequencing of this T cell receptor beta chain was carried out in a study of shared clonotypes between healthy human individuals. Study context: The people who gave samples were two women and a few men aged 18 to 49.

The test was conducted at deep level. Loaded into unsorted PBMC replicate PCRs was 300 ng DNA, about 30,000 T cell genomes. TCRdb's copy holds only in-frame clones and misses some; the assay was immunoSEQ multiplex PCR. The top ten hold 10% to 15% of the sample, which has nearly 500,000 clones, around 80% seen once. There were no recent acute infections or vaccinations among the donors, who were healthy HIV-negative adults. Material: PBMCs. This receptor was obtained from a woman in her 40s in good health. Some clones in this sample may be carry-over from other donors' samples.

CDR3 bases: TGTGCCAGCAGCTTAGCCGGCAGGGGAGCTTACAATGAGCAGTTCTTC. Translation: CASSLAGRGAYNEQFF. The chain employs TRBV13 and TRBJ2-1, with D possibly matching TRBD1 (6 bases). Germline CDR1 PRHDT, CDR2 FYEKMQ (reference sequence). The CDR3 length is 16 residues. V lost 1 base and J lost 4, with 14 bases in between.